Each of the 9 T cell receptor beta chains below was sequenced from the same sample in a study of identical twins listed by TCRdb under 2016. The library relied on 5' RACE. TCRdb names Illumina HiSeq 2000 as the instrument used. The public reads were reanalyzed by TCRdb: fastp trimming at Q25, MiXCR alignment, in-frame beta chains only. Each entry is one CDR3 protein sequence, shown with its most common DNA and genes. A total of hundreds of thousands of distinct CDR3 sequences appear in this sample, approximately 8% of them only once. Over 5% of the sample comes from the top ten. A further study also used this sample, focusing on yellow fever vaccine responses in identical twins.

Specimen: CD8+ T cells sorted from blood. These TCRs come from a young woman in good health.

This clonotype was counted between two and nine times. The chain recombines TRBV5-1 with TRBJ2-3; D remains ambiguous. The CDR3 is 12 residues long. Per germline, CDR1 SGHRS and CDR2 YFSETQ. Between the trimmed V and J ends, which lost 3 bases and 1 base, there was a span of 3 bases. The CDR3 region is CASSYRTDTQYF. CDR3 bases: TGCGCCAGCAGCTACCGCACAGATACGCAGTATTTT.

V and J are TRBV7-9 and TRBJ2-1; TRBD1 matches 8 bases. V lost 2 bases and J lost 4; bases outside the gene matches: 7. The CDR3 runs 16 residues. The germline CDR1 and CDR2 sequences are SEHNR and FQNEAQ (reference sequence). The CDR3 loop is CASSLPGGAGYNEQFF. The CDR3 coding sequence is TGTGCCAGCAGCTTACCAGGGGGCGCGGGGTACAATGAGCAGTTCTTC.

The table lists this clonotype with a few counts. The chain couples TRBV27 to TRBJ2-3; maybe TRBD1 (6 bases). The CDR3 totals 15 residues. Germline-derived CDR1 and CDR2 are MNHEY and SMNVEV (reference sequence). The V and J ends lost 4 bases and 2 bases respectively, with 13 bases between them. This chain's CDR3 is CASSSHRADTDTQYF. The DNA of the CDR3 is TGTGCCAGCAGTTCTCACAGGGCCGACACAGATACGCAGTATTTT.

This chain joins TRBV27 and TRBJ1-1; D unclear. The CDR3 consists of 13 residues. Trimming left V 0 bases short and J 6 bases short, with 8 bases between. Germline V gene data show CDR1 as MNHEY and CDR2 as SMNVEV (reference sequence). The CDR3 reads CASSLSWSAEAFF. DNA for the CDR3: TGTGCCAGCAGTTTATCGTGGTCGGCTGAAGCTTTCTTT.

This clonotype was detected many times. This chain joins TRBV20-1 and TRBJ2-7; 7 positions agree with TRBD2. The CDR3 has 14 amino acids. Germline values: CDR1 DFQATT, CDR2 SNEGSKA (reference sequence). The V segment lost 1 base and the J segment 2 bases; nucleotides outside the gene matches: 5. The CDR3 loop reads CSARGLAETYEQYF. Here the CDR3 DNA reads TGCAGTGCTAGAGGGCTAGCGGAGACCTACGAGCAGTACTTC.

This clonotype was seen at least ten times. The gene calls are TRBV4-1 and TRBJ2-3; 7 nucleotides align to TRBD2. V lost 0 bases, J lost 1 base, and 7 bases stayed unmatched. This CDR3 has 17 amino acids. Germline V CDR1 and CDR2: MGHRA, YSYEKL. The CDR3 sequence is CASSQECLADCTDTQYF. The CDR3 bases are TGCGCCAGCAGCCAAGAATGCCTAGCGGACTGCACAGATACGCAGTATTTT.

This clonotype was counted at least ten times. V gene TRBV3-1 combines with J gene TRBJ2-5, with 7 positions matching TRBD1. The germline V gene has CDR1 LGHDT and CDR2 YNNKEL (reference sequence). The CDR3 covers 16 residues. J lost 5 bases, V lost 3 bases, and 12 bases had no gene match. The CDR3 is CASSQTVMTGRETQYF. In DNA, the CDR3 is TGTGCCAGCAGCCAGACCGTAATGACAGGGCGGGAGACCCAGTACTTC.

This clonotype was observed at least ten times. The chain links TRBV7-6 to TRBJ2-1, with D tentatively TRBD2 (5 bases). Germline loops: CDR1 SGHVS, CDR2 FNYEAQ. Between the trimmed V and J ends, which lost 1 base and 12 bases, there was a span of 13 bases. The CDR3 extends over 13 amino acids. The CDR3 region is CASSLVSGEGQFF. The CDR3 bases are TGTGCCAGCAGCTTAGTATCCGGAGAGGGGCAGTTCTTC.

This clonotype was recorded a few times. This sequence joins TRBV15 and TRBJ2-2; D may be TRBD1 or TRBD2 (5 bases each). Germline CDR1 LNHNV, CDR2 YYDKDF (reference sequence). Trimming left V 0 bases short and J 7 bases short, with 9 bases between. The CDR3 consists of 14 residues. The CDR3 reads CATSRDLGVGELFF. The CDR3 DNA is TGTGCCACCAGCAGAGATTTGGGGGTCGGGGAGCTGTTTTTT.